The present entry profiles one T cell receptor beta chain with its context. V was trimmed by 10 bases and J by 8 bases, leaving 9 bases between them. CDR3 length: 10 amino acids. CDR1 and CDR2 from the germline V gene are SEHNR and FQNEAQ (reference sequence). Using a J-beta primer mix together with a sample-barcoded 5' primer, a second PCR was run for roughly 6 to 11 cycles. TCRdb re-analysed the 5' RACE reads in MiXCR, keeping a single row per CDR3 protein. The sample consists of about 1,500,000 distinct CDR3 sequences, roughly 45% of them appearing once. This sample stems from a study of blood T cells in healthy people across ages.

Sequencing input: blood. The V call is TRBV7-9, the J call TRBJ1-5; D is uncertain. The receptor comes from a woman aged 18-30 years in good health. CDR3 bases: TGTGCCAAACCAAATAAGCCCCAGCATTTT. Translating it yields CAKPNKPQHF.